The T cell receptor (beta chain) under discussion was sequenced for a study of shared clonotypes between healthy human individuals. Comment on this clone: Its antigen is undetermined.

CD45RO-negative, CCR7-selected cells formed the naive CD8 fraction, which excluded terminally differentiated effector memory CD45RA+ cells. Original methodology: ImmunoSEQ gave junction-only sequences without quality scores, so filtering differed. Sequenced by immunoSEQ multiplex PCR; TCRdb stores in-frame clones only, minus some. Clone size and V and J calls were adopted from that table, with D and trimming inferred from the DNA. This sample carries about 1,900,000 clones, 85% to 95% of them seen once, and the ten largest clones take approximately 1%. The CDR3 consists of 12 residues. Germline V gene lookup returns CDR1 SGHNT and CDR2 YYREEE (reference sequence). Trimming removed 4 bases from V and 6 bases from J, with 11 bases in between. Overall study results and limits: For naive CD4 cells, approximately 5% of clonotypes were shared across a handful of donors. Only blood underwent sampling, and tissue repertoires likely differ.

The source of this sequence is a man aged 18 to 29 in good health. The sequenced sample consisted of naive CD8+ T cells sorted from blood. The chain has TRBV5-4 and TRBJ2-7, with a weak D call TRBD1 (6 bases). CDR3: CASSQGQTEQYF. CDR3 bases: TGTGCCAGCAGCCAGGGACAAACCGAGCAGTACTTC.